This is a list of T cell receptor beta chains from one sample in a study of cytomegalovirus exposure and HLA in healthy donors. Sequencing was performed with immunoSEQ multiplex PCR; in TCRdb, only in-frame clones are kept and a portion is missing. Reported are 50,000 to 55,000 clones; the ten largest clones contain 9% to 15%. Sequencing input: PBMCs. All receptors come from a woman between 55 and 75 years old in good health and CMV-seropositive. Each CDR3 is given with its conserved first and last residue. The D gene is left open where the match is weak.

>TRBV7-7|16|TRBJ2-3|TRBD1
CASSKLTGGGTDTQYF
TGTGCTAGCAGCAAACTGACAGGGGGCGGCACAGATACGCAGTATTTT
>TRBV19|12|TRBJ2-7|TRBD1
CASTGTGYEQYF
TGTGCCAGTACCGGGACAGGGTACGAGCAGTACTTC
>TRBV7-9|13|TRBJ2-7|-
CASSLAEGREQYF
TGTGCCAGCAGCTTAGCCGAGGGCCGGGAGCAGTACTTC
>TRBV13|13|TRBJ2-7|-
CASSPRGSYEQYF
TGTGCCAGCAGCCCCCGGGGCTCCTACGAGCAGTACTTC
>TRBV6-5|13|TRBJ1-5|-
CASSYSPDQPQHF
TGTGCCAGCAGTTACTCTCCCGATCAGCCCCAGCATTTT
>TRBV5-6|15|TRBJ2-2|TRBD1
CASNPRDRLTGELFF
TGTGCCAGCAACCCACGGGACAGACTTACCGGGGAGCTGTTTTTT
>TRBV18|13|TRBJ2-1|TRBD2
CASTSGGVNEQFF
TGTGCCAGCACTAGCGGGGGAGTAAATGAGCAGTTCTTC
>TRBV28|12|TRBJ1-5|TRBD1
CAKGTGNQPQHF
TGTGCTAAAGGGACAGGGAATCAGCCCCAGCATTTT
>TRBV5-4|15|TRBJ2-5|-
CASSPGERPGKTQYF
TGTGCCAGCAGCCCGGGAGAGAGGCCGGGGAAGACCCAGTACTTC
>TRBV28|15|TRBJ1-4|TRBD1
CASSPQGATNEKLFF
TGTGCCAGCAGCCCTCAGGGGGCAACTAATGAAAAACTGTTTTTT
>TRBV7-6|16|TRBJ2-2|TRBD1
CASSLGQGSNTGELFF
TGTGCCAGCAGCTTAGGACAGGGATCGAACACCGGGGAGCTGTTTTTT
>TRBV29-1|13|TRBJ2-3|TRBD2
CSVDGRGKDTQYF
TGCAGCGTTGACGGGCGGGGGAAAGATACGCAGTATTTT
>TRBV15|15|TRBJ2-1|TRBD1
CATSRGDRGANEQFF
TGTGCCACCAGCAGAGGGGACAGGGGGGCCAATGAGCAGTTCTTC
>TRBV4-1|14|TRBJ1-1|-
CASSQRTGTTEAFF
TGCGCCAGCAGCCAGCGCACAGGGACCACTGAAGCTTTCTTT
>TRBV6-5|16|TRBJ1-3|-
CASSYSGSSSGNTIYF
TGTGCCAGCAGTTACTCCGGCTCTAGCTCTGGAAACACCATATATTTT
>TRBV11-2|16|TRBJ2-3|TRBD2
CASSSTSGGEKDTQYF
TGTGCCAGCAGCTCGACTAGCGGGGGGGAAAAAGATACGCAGTATTTT
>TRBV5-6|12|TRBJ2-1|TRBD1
CATRTGGNEQFF
TGTGCCACCCGGACAGGGGGGAATGAGCAGTTCTTC
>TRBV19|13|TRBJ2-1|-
CASSPVGGSEQFF
TGTGCCAGTAGTCCCGTAGGGGGAAGTGAGCAGTTCTTC
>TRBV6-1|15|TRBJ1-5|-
CASRGVDRSDQPQHF
TGTGCCAGCAGGGGGGTAGACAGGTCGGATCAGCCCCAGCATTTT
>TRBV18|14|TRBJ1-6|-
CASSPPGQASPLHF
TGTGCCAGCTCACCACCGGGGCAGGCCTCACCCCTCCACTTT
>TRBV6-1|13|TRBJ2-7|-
CASSTGLTYEQYF
TGTGCCAGCAGTACGGGACTCACCTACGAGCAGTACTTC
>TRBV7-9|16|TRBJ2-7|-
CASSLAGQGRAYEQYF
TGTGCCAGCAGCTTAGCAGGTCAGGGAAGGGCCTACGAGCAGTACTTC